The source of this T cell receptor beta chain is a study of T cell responses to AZD1222 COVID-19 vaccine. For the study at large: The analysis combined second doses at about 4 or about 12 weeks. Study-level findings and limits: In a largely white British group with more females than males, clonal diversity was possibly underestimated. With two AZD1222 doses given, Spike-specific TCR breadth and depth both rose. Unmutated variant regions are reportedly the target of nearly half of TCRs that are spike-specific.

A word on this clone: Its antigen is unidentified.

The CDR3 spans 15 residues. V dropped 1 base and J dropped 4 bases, with 14 bases sitting between them. Per the germline V gene, CDR1 is LGHNA and CDR2 is YSLEER. Sequenced by immunoSEQ multiplex PCR; TCRdb stores in-frame clones only, minus some. The sample consists of about 130,000 clones, around nine tenths of them appearing once. Material: peripheral blood, obtained on day 0 of AZD1222 vaccination. The chain combines TRBV4-3 with TRBJ2-7; tentatively, D is TRBD1 (5 bases). The source of this sequence is an adult in good health. Here the CDR3 reads CASSQVDTQEYEQYF. DNA of the CDR3: TGCGCCAGCAGCCAAGTGGACACTCAAGAGTACGAGCAGTACTTC.